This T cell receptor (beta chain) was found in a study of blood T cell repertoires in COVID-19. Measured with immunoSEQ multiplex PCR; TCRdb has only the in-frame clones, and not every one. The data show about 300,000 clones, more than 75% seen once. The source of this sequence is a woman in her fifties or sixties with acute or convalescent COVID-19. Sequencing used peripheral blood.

The chain's CDR3 is CASSEGLPNEQFF. The CDR3 DNA reads as TGTGCCAGCAGTGAAGGTCTTCCCAATGAGCAGTTCTTC. The chain combines TRBV6-1 with TRBJ2-1; D is ambiguous. Germline CDR1 is MNHNS and CDR2 is SASEGT. V was shortened by 1 base and J by 6 bases, with 7 bases between the two germline ends. The CDR3 runs 13 residues.